This entry lists 7 T cell receptor beta chains sequenced from one sample in a study of blood T cell repertoires in COVID-19. The table came from immunoSEQ multiplex PCR; TCRdb's copy has only in-frame clones and leaves some out. The sample holds roughly 290,000 clones; around 81% are singletons and the top ten take about 4%. The sample taken for sequencing was peripheral blood. Every receptor here comes from a woman aged 50 to 65 with active or convalescent COVID-19.

The chain uses TRBV4-1 and TRBJ2-7; the match to TRBD1 covers 10 bases. CDR3 length: 16 amino acids. With V trimmed by 0 bases and J by 4 bases, 6 bases remained unmatched. The germline V gene has CDR1 MGHRA and CDR2 YSYEKL. CDR3 DNA: TGCGCCAGCAGCCAAGACCCGGGACAGGGGTTTTACGAGCAGTACTTC. Translated: CASSQDPGQGFYEQYF.

The V and J genes are TRBV24-1 and TRBJ2-3, with 10 bases matching TRBD2. V lost 2 bases, J lost 2 bases, and 9 bases stayed unmatched. CDR3 length: 18 amino acids. The germline CDR1 and CDR2 sequences are KGHDR and SFDVKD. CDR3 nucleotides: TGTGCCACCAGTGATTCACCCGGGACTAGCGAAAACACAGATACGCAGTATTTT. It yields the protein CATSDSPGTSENTDTQYF.

The chain carries TRBV9 and TRBJ2-7, with 9 bases matching TRBD2. The V and J ends lost 4 bases and 2 bases, in that order; junction bases with no gene match: 4. The CDR3 length is 14 residues. Per germline, CDR1 SGDLS and CDR2 YYNGEE. As DNA, the CDR3 is TGTGCCAGCAGCCCGGGACTAGCCGCCTACGAGCAGTACTTC. Protein sequence: CASSPGLAAYEQYF.

The chain recombines TRBV9 with TRBJ2-2; 9 bases match TRBD2. The CDR3 covers 16 residues. CDR1 SGDLS and CDR2 YYNGEE come from the germline V gene. Losses at the gene ends were 3 bases for V and 0 bases for J; bases not matched to a gene: 3. CDR3 coding DNA: TGTGCCAGCAGCGCCCGACTAGCGGCGAACACCGGGGAGCTGTTTTTT. As protein: CASSARLAANTGELFF.

The rearrangement links TRBV28 to TRBJ2-5; 7 bases are shared with TRBD1. Germline CDR1 reads MDHEN; CDR2 reads SYDVKM. The CDR3 totals 15 residues. V dropped 6 bases and J dropped 3; count of bases not matched to a gene: 10. DNA of the CDR3: TGTGCCAGCAGCTATATCGGGACAGTGGAAGAGACCCAGTACTTC. Protein: CASSYIGTVEETQYF.

V gene TRBV21-1 combines with J gene TRBJ2-1; the DNA was not compared with TRBD1, the D call given in the table. TRBV21-1 is flagged as a pseudogene. This CDR3 has 17 residues. DNA of the CDR3: TGTGCCAGCAGCAAAATCGGGACGGGACAGCTATACAATGAGCAGTTCTTC. It codes for CASSKIGTGQLYNEQFF.

CDR3 coding DNA: TGTGCTAGTGCTCCGGGACAGTTTTACAATGAGCAGTTCTTC. Translating it yields CASAPGQFYNEQFF. The chain carries TRBV12-5 and TRBJ2-1, with 7 bases aligning to TRBD1. The CDR3 contains 14 residues. With 7 bases clipped from V and 4 bases from J, the junction kept 7 bases outside the gene matches. CDR1 LGHNT and CDR2 FRNRAP come from the germline V gene.